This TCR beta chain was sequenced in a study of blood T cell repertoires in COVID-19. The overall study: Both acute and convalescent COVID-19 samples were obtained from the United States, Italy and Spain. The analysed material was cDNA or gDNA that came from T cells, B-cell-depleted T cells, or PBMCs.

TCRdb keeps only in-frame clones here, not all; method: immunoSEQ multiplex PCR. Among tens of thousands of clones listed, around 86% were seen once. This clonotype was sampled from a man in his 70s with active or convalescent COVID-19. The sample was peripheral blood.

Here the CDR3 DNA reads TGTGCCAGCAGTTTGGGGGGGAGTGGGGAAAAACTGTTTTTT. Translated: CASSLGGSGEKLFF. The V gene is TRBV28, the J gene TRBJ1-4, with D possibly TRBD1 on 5 matching bases. The germline V and J ends were trimmed by 3 bases and 8 bases, with 13 bases remaining between them. The CDR3 contains 14 residues. CDR1 MDHEN and CDR2 SYDVKM come from the germline V gene.